Presented here are 14 T cell receptor beta chains from one specimen sequenced in a study of graft-versus-host responses after intestinal transplantation. Clones were sequenced by immunoSEQ multiplex PCR, and TCRdb holds only the in-frame ones, with some missing. Found here are more than 70,000 clones, 80% to 85% of them singletons; the top ten hold about 0.8%. Their cognate antigens are unknown. This sample comprised unstimulated CD4+ T cells sorted from spleen or lymph node cells, obtained before intestinal transplant. Receptors originate from a human donor who received an intestinal transplant.

The V call is TRBV5-1, the J call TRBJ1-4; tentative D call: TRBD1 (6 bases). With 1 base removed from V and 4 bases from J, the gap between germline ends came to 11 bases. CDR1 is SGHRS and CDR2 is YFSETQ in the germline V gene. The CDR3 runs to 15 residues. CDR3 sequence: CASSLLGALNEKLFF. CDR3 in DNA: TGCGCCAGCAGCTTGTTGGGGGCCCTTAATGAAAAACTGTTTTTT.

The chain links TRBV7-9 to TRBJ1-2, with 8 positions matching TRBD1. V was pared by 4 bases and J by 3 bases, with 7 bases of the junction left unmatched. From germline, CDR1 is SEHNR and CDR2 FQNEAQ (reference sequence). CDR3 length: 15 amino acids. The CDR3 is CASSSETGADYGYTF. CDR3 nucleotides: TGTGCCAGCAGCTCAGAGACAGGGGCGGACTATGGCTACACCTTC. The full variable domain, with the rest looked up from reference TRBV7-9 and TRBJ1-2, is DTGVSQNPRHKITKRGQNVTFRCDPISEHNRLYWYRQTLGQGPEFLTYFQNEAQLEKSRLLSDRFSAERPKGSFSTLEIQRTEQGDSAMYLCASSSETGADYGYTFGSGTRLTVV.

The chain is built from TRBV2 and TRBJ2-2; TRBD1 matches 9 bases. CDR1 and CDR2 (germline): SNHLY, FYNNEI. The CDR3 is 15 residues long. V shed 6 bases and J 0 bases; nucleotides not matched to a gene: 2. The CDR3 DNA is TGTGCCAGCAGATGGGACAGGGCGAACACCGGGGAGCTGTTTTTT. Amino acids: CASRWDRANTGELFF.

This chain links TRBV7-6 with TRBJ1-2, with a weak D call TRBD1 (6 bases). Germline CDR1 reads SGHVS; CDR2 reads FNYEAQ. Between the trimmed V and J ends, which lost 5 bases and 7 bases, there was a span of 11 bases. The CDR3 is 12 residues long. CDR3 nucleotide sequence: TGTGCCAGCAGCCCAGACAGGATTGGCTACACCTTC. The encoded protein is CASSPDRIGYTF.

The J gene is TRBJ1-1, the V gene TRBV6-5; the D is unclear. Trimming removed 0 bases from V and 2 bases from J, with 10 bases in between. Germline V gene sequence: CDR1 MNHEY, CDR2 SVGAGI. The CDR3 runs 15 residues. CDR3 residues: CASSYSITGNTEAFF. Here the CDR3 DNA reads TGTGCCAGCAGTTACTCGATTACGGGTAACACTGAAGCTTTCTTT.

This clone was detected only once. The V gene is TRBV18, the J gene TRBJ2-7, with 10 bases fitting TRBD1. Trimming took 2 bases from V and 6 from J; bases not matched to a gene: 7. The CDR3 is 15 residues long. Per the germline V gene, CDR1 is KGHSH and CDR2 is LQKENI. In nucleotides, the CDR3 is TGTGCCAGCTCACCAAAGAGAGGACAGGGGGGCGAGCAGTACTTC. Protein sequence: CASSPKRGQGGEQYF.

The chain combines TRBV6-1 with TRBJ2-6; a possible D gene is TRBD2 (5 bases). From germline, CDR1 is MNHNS and CDR2 SASEGT. V lost 9 bases and J 1 base, leaving 13 bases between the germline ends. This CDR3 has 15 residues. CDR3: CASSEAASGANVLTF. The CDR3 DNA reads TGTGCCAGTTCGGAGGCAGCGTCTGGGGCCAACGTCCTGACTTTC.

This clone came up a few times. The genes are TRBV6-5 and TRBJ1-6, with D hard to call. The CDR3 spans 14 residues. Germline V gene lookup returns CDR1 MNHEY and CDR2 SVGAGI. V dropped 0 bases and J dropped 7 bases, with 7 bases sitting between them. Here the CDR3 DNA reads TGTGCCAGCAGTTACTCCCTAGAGAATTCACCCCTCCACTTT. The encoded protein is CASSYSLENSPLHF.

This chain connects TRBV19 to TRBJ2-1; 10 bases match TRBD2. This CDR3 is built from 15 residues. Germline CDR1 reads LNHDA; CDR2 reads SQIVND (reference sequence). Trimming cost V 3 bases and J 12 bases; bases outside gene matches: 11. CDR3 sequence: CASSILAGGPLGQFF. Written as DNA, the CDR3 is TGTGCCAGTAGTATCTTAGCGGGAGGCCCTTTGGGGCAGTTCTTC.

V gene TRBV7-6 combines with J gene TRBJ2-7, with 11 nucleotides matching TRBD2. With 5 bases clipped from V and 6 bases from J, the junction kept 9 bases outside the gene matches. The CDR3 sequence is 15 residues long. The germline CDR1 and CDR2 sequences are SGHVS and FNYEAQ. The CDR3 region has the DNA TGTGCCAGCAGCCCAACTTCGGGGACTAGCGGCGAGCAGTACTTC. Encoded protein: CASSPTSGTSGEQYF.

The chain recombines TRBV6-6 with TRBJ2-1; TRBD1 might be the D (5 bases). Trimming pared 6 bases from V and 6 bases from J, leaving 6 bases between. The CDR3 extends over 11 amino acids. CDR1 MNHNY and CDR2 SVGAGI come from the germline V gene (reference sequence). This CDR3 reads CASSRVNEQFF. In nucleotides, the CDR3 is TGTGCCAGCAGCAGGGTCAATGAGCAGTTCTTC.

This rearrangement joins TRBV2 to TRBJ1-1; 9 nucleotides match TRBD1. The CDR3 covers 17 residues. The germline gives CDR1 SNHLY, CDR2 FYNNEI. The junction had 18 bases not matched to a gene; V was cut back by 6 bases and J by 7 bases. CDR3 sequence reads: CASSEAGTGNLGIEAFF. The CDR3, as DNA: TGTGCCAGCAGCGAGGCGGGGACAGGGAATTTGGGTATTGAAGCTTTCTTT. The full variable domain, its missing parts supplied by reference TRBV2 and TRBJ1-1, is EPEVTQTPSHQVTQMGQEVILRCVPISNHLYFYWYRQILGQKVEFLVSFYNNEISEKSEIFDDQFSVERPDGSNFTLKIRSTKLEDSAMYFCASSEAGTGNLGIEAFFGQGTRLTVV.

CDR3 residues: CASSTDRAPHDETQYF. The CDR3 DNA sequence: TGTGCCAGCAGCACTGACAGGGCCCCTCACGATGAGACCCAGTACTTC. V and J are TRBV7-3 and TRBJ2-5; 7 bases line up with TRBD1. Germline V gene sequence: CDR1 SGHTA, CDR2 FQGTGA. The trim removed 5 bases at V and 5 bases at J, leaving 14 bases unmatched. The CDR3 is 16 residues long.

This clone was recorded only once. V usage is TRBV19 and J usage is TRBJ2-6; TRBD2 might be the D (6 bases). This CDR3 is 16 amino acids long. Germline V gives CDR1 LNHDA, CDR2 SQIVND (reference sequence). The V end lost 3 bases, the J end lost 2 bases, and 11 bases lay between the germline ends. This chain's CDR3 is CASSISIAAGANVLTF. CDR3 DNA: TGTGCCAGTAGTATCTCGATAGCGGCTGGGGCCAACGTCCTGACTTTC.